This T cell receptor (beta chain) derives from a study of OX40 agonist ivuxolimab in advanced cancers. Across the study: Ivuxolimab, which is an agonistic anti-OX40 (CD134) antibody, was administered to the patients. Whole-study findings and limits: At 0.1-3.0 mg/kg, partial responders had clonal expansion among the lowest observed. The work left the antigen specificity of expanded peripheral T cells undetermined.

Patients with autoimmune history or systemic immunosuppression were excluded. Worth noting for this clone: The antigen is unknown.

The CDR3 extends over 15 amino acids. Germline assignment: CDR1 SGHRS and CDR2 YFSETQ. Germline trimming cut 0 bases from V and 10 bases from J; bases unmatched to any gene: 10. Some clones are missing from TCRdb's copy, which holds only in-frame ones; the method was immunoSEQ multiplex PCR. The top ten clones hold 0.95% to 1.5% of a sample with tens of thousands of clones, about 86% of them seen once. The receptor comes from an adult with an advanced solid tumor such as melanoma, head and neck, liver or kidney cancer. The chain recombines TRBV5-1 with TRBJ2-1; 7 nucleotides align to TRBD2. This specimen was CD4+ or CD8+ T cells sorted from blood, taken in a trial of the OX40 agonist ivuxolimab. CDR3 protein: CASSLAIAGKGEQFF. CDR3 coding DNA: TGCGCCAGCAGCTTGGCCATAGCGGGCAAGGGCGAGCAGTTCTTC. Drawing the rest from reference TRBV5-1 and TRBJ2-1, the complete variable domain is KAGVTQTPRYLIKTRGQQVTLSCSPISGHRSVSWYQQTPGQGLQFLFEYFSETQRNKGNFPGRFSGRQFSNSRSEMNVSTLELGDSALYLCASSLAIAGKGEQFFGPGTRLTVL.